The sequence of this T cell receptor beta chain was determined in a study of blood T cell repertoires in COVID-19. Study in general: Whether acute or convalescent, the COVID-19 samples came from the United States, Italy and Spain. PBMCs, B-cell-depleted T cells, or T cells were the source of the cDNA or gDNA that made up the material.

In the original workflow: Amplified reference gene primers provided the basis for estimating nucleated cell counts. Repertoires were generated with immunoSEQ multiplex PCR, while TCRdb's copy carries only in-frame clones and drops some. The D gene and trimming were derived from the DNA, and the V and J assignments and clone size from that table. The table includes just under 65,000 clones, roughly 76% detected once. Per the germline V gene, CDR1 is SGHTA and CDR2 is FQGNSA. The CDR3 has 14 amino acids. V shed 4 bases and J 5 bases; nucleotides not matched to a gene: 6. This TCR came from a human donor in a cohort sampled during active COVID-19. Sequencing was performed on peripheral blood. The gene calls are TRBV7-2 and TRBJ2-5; 8 bases line up with TRBD2. CDR3 DNA sequence: TGTGCCAGCAGCTCCGGACTAGCTAGGGAGACCCAGTACTTC. Protein product: CASSSGLARETQYF.